The entry that follows covers one T cell receptor beta chain sequence. The target antigen is unknown. Researchers reported that TCR beta cDNA libraries carried unique molecular identifiers. cDNA molecules numbering roughly 500,000 came from roughly 1.1 to 9.2 million T cells. One entry per CDR3 protein results from TCRdb running MiXCR on the PCR reads. Among 740,000 or so distinct CDR3 sequences listed, roughly 50% were seen once. The entry originates in a study of post-analysis software for immune sequencing data. As for the study in general: The courses of disease that were included comprised relapsing-remitting, secondary progressive and progressive-relapsing multiple sclerosis. Study-wide results and caveats: A handful of TRBV segments occurring more often in patients than controls included TRBV5-6, TRBV5-1 and TRBV20-1. There was significantly lower normalized Chao1 diversity in multiple sclerosis patients than in controls. The authors found that F measure strongly co-clustered same-batch samples.

CDR3 length: 15 residues. The germline gives CDR1 ENHRY, CDR2 SYGVKD. Trimming removed 2 bases from V and 13 bases from J, with 21 bases in between. The clonotype comes from a girl aged 10-17 years with multiple sclerosis. The chain carries TRBV10-3 and TRBJ2-4; weak D call: TRBD2 (6 bases). Sequences were obtained from blood. CDR3 in amino acids: CAISEPRTQHREQYF. The CDR3 nucleotides read TGTGCCATCAGTGAGCCGAGGACGCAGCATCGGGAGCAGTACTTC.